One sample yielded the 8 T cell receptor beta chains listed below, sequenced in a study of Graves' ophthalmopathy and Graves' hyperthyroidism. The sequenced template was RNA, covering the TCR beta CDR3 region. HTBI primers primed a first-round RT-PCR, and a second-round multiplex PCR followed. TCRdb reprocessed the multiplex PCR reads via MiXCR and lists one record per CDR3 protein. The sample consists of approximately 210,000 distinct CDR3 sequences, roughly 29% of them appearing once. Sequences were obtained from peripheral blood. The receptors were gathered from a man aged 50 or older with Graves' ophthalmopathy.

CDR3 DNA sequence: TGTGCCAGCAGCCCCCAAGGAGGGACCCAGTACTTC. Protein product: CASSPQGGTQYF. The rearrangement joins TRBV11-2 to TRBJ2-5, with a weak D call TRBD2 (5 bases). Germline loops: CDR1 SGHAT, CDR2 FQNNGV. This CDR3 spans 12 amino acids. Trimming pared 5 bases from V and 7 bases from J, leaving 11 bases between.

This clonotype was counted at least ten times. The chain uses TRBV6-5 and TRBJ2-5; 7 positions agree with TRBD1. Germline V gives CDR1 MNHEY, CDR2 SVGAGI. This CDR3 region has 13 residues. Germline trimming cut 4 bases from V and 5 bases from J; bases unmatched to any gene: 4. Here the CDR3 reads CASSSRGRETQYF. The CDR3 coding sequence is TGTGCCAGCAGTTCTAGGGGGCGGGAGACCCAGTACTTC.

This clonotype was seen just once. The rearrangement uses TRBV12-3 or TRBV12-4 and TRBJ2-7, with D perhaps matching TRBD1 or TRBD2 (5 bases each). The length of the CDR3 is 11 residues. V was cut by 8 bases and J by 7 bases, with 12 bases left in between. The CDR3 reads CASRGSAEQYF. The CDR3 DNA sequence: TGTGCCAGCCGGGGCTCTGCAGAGCAGTACTTC.

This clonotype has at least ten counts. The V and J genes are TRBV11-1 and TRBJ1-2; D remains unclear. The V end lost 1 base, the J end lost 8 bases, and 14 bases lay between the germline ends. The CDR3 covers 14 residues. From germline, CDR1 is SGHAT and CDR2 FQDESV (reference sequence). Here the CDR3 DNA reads TGTGCCAGCAGCTTAGGTTCCGGGTCTCGAGGCTACACCTTC. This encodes CASSLGSGSRGYTF.

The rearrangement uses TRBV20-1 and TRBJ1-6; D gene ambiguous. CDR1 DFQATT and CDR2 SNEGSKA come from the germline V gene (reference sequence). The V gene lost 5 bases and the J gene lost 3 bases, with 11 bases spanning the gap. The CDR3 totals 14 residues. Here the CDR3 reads CSAVDGDYNSPLHF. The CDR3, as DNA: TGCAGTGCTGTGGACGGAGACTATAATTCACCCCTCCACTTT.

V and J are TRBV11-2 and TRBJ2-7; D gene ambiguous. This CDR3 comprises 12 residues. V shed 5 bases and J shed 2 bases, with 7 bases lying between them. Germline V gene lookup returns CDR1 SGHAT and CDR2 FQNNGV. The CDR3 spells CASSATAYEQYF. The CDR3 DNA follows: TGTGCCAGCAGCGCTACGGCCTACGAGCAGTACTTC.

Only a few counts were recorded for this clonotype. CDR3 coding DNA: TGTGCCAGCCGAAAATTGCGGGATTACTACGAGCAGTACTTC. Its translation is CASRKLRDYYEQYF. The V and J genes are TRBV27 and TRBJ2-7; maybe TRBD2 (6 bases). Germline V lookup: CDR1 MNHEY, CDR2 SMNVEV (reference sequence). The CDR3 covers 14 residues. The V and J ends lost 8 bases and 3 bases respectively, with 17 bases between them.

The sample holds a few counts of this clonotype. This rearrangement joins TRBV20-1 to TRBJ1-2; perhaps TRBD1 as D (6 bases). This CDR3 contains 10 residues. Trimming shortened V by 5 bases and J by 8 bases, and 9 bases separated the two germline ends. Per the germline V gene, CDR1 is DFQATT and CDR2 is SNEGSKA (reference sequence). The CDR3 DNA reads TGCAGTGCTTCTGGACAGGGCTACACCTTC. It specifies CSASGQGYTF.